Listed below are T cell receptor beta chains from one sample, sequenced in a study of cytomegalovirus exposure and HLA in healthy donors. TCRdb keeps only in-frame clones here, not all; method: immunoSEQ multiplex PCR. The profile shows 35,000 to 50,000 clones, 60% to 70% of them singletons. The specimen sequenced was PBMCs. These receptors all stem from a man aged 35 to 55 in good health and CMV-seronegative. Both conserved end residues are part of each CDR3. Fields, in order: D gene, clone size, V gene, J gene, CDR3 DNA, CDR3 protein. D genes are given only for firm matches. Not every row has a clone size; where given, it reads once, few, many or a size class.

D gene: .; clone size: .; V gene: TRBV30; J gene: TRBJ2-3; CDR3 DNA: TGTGCCTGGAGTCCCCCGGAGGCCACAGATACGCAGTATTTT; CDR3 protein: CAWSPPEATDTQYF
D gene: TRBD1; clone size: .; V gene: TRBV11-2; J gene: TRBJ1-1; CDR3 DNA: TGTGCCAGCAGCTCAGGGGTGGGACAGATGAACACTGAAGCTTTCTTT; CDR3 protein: CASSSGVGQMNTEAFF
D gene: .; clone size: .; V gene: TRBV29-1; J gene: TRBJ2-1; CDR3 DNA: TGCAGCGTCTATAACCGGAGGTACAATGAGCAGTTCTTC; CDR3 protein: CSVYNRRYNEQFF
D gene: .; clone size: .; V gene: TRBV14; J gene: TRBJ1-1; CDR3 DNA: TGTGCCAGCAGCCAAGGAGGGGGTTTGACTGAAGCTTTCTTT; CDR3 protein: CASSQGGGLTEAFF
D gene: TRBD2; clone size: .; V gene: TRBV6-4; J gene: TRBJ2-3; CDR3 DNA: TGTGCCAGCAGTCCCTTTAGCGGGGCGTCCACAGGTACGCAGTATTTT; CDR3 protein: CASSPFSGASTGTQYF
D gene: .; clone size: .; V gene: TRBV14; J gene: TRBJ2-3; CDR3 DNA: TGTGCCAGCAGCTCAGGGTTCCCAGATACGCAGTATTTT; CDR3 protein: CASSSGFPDTQYF
D gene: TRBD1; clone size: .; V gene: TRBV27; J gene: TRBJ2-3; CDR3 DNA: TGTGCCAGCAGTACCAGGGACAGGGGGAAAGATACGCAGTATTTT; CDR3 protein: CASSTRDRGKDTQYF
D gene: .; clone size: few; V gene: TRBV29-1; J gene: TRBJ1-2; CDR3 DNA: TGCAGCGTTTACACAGGTGGAGGCTACACCTTC; CDR3 protein: CSVYTGGGYTF
D gene: .; clone size: once; V gene: TRBV7-8; J gene: TRBJ2-1; CDR3 DNA: TGTGCCAGCAGCCCCAGCCGAGGAGGCAATGAGCAGTTCTTC; CDR3 protein: CASSPSRGGNEQFF
D gene: TRBD1; clone size: .; V gene: TRBV27; J gene: TRBJ2-2; CDR3 DNA: TGTGCCAGCCGAAACAGGGGGGCCGGGGAGCTGTTTTTT; CDR3 protein: CASRNRGAGELFF
D gene: TRBD2; clone size: .; V gene: TRBV30; J gene: TRBJ2-1; CDR3 DNA: TGTGCCTGGAGTCGGGGCGGGGGGGCTTACAATGAGCAGTTCTTC; CDR3 protein: CAWSRGGGAYNEQFF
D gene: .; clone size: few; V gene: TRBV5-8; J gene: TRBJ1-6; CDR3 DNA: TGTGCCAGCAGCTTGGAGGGAATACGGGGATCACCCCTCCACTTT; CDR3 protein: CASSLEGIRGSPLHF
D gene: TRBD1; clone size: .; V gene: TRBV5-4; J gene: TRBJ1-2; CDR3 DNA: TGTGCCAGCAGCAGCAGGGGGAATAACTATGGCTACACCTTC; CDR3 protein: CASSSRGNNYGYTF
D gene: .; clone size: few; V gene: TRBV6-6; J gene: TRBJ1-2; CDR3 DNA: TGTGCCAGCAGCCCCCTGTTGGGGAGCTATGGCTACACCTTC; CDR3 protein: CASSPLLGSYGYTF
D gene: TRBD1; clone size: .; V gene: TRBV6-1; J gene: TRBJ1-5; CDR3 DNA: TGTGCCAGCATAACGACAGGGCTTGGGCCCCAGCATTTT; CDR3 protein: CASITTGLGPQHF
D gene: TRBD1; clone size: once; V gene: TRBV7-9; J gene: TRBJ1-1; CDR3 DNA: TGTGCCAGCAGCTGGGTGACAGGGGACACTGAAGCTTTCTTT; CDR3 protein: CASSWVTGDTEAFF
D gene: TRBD1; clone size: .; V gene: TRBV11-2; J gene: TRBJ1-5; CDR3 DNA: TGTGCCAGCAGCGGGGACAGGGTTCAGCCCCAGCATTTT; CDR3 protein: CASSGDRVQPQHF
D gene: TRBD1; clone size: .; V gene: TRBV19; J gene: TRBJ1-1; CDR3 DNA: TGTGCCAGCCTTGGACAGGGGGCCCAAAAAGCTTTCTTT; CDR3 protein: CASLGQGAQKAFF
D gene: .; clone size: .; V gene: TRBV4-2; J gene: TRBJ1-2; CDR3 DNA: TGTGCCAGCAGCCAAGATGGAACAGAGAAATTTTTGTATGGCTACACCTTC; CDR3 protein: CASSQDGTEKFLYGYTF
D gene: TRBD1; clone size: .; V gene: TRBV5-1; J gene: TRBJ2-1; CDR3 DNA: TGCGCCAGCAGCTCTGGACAGGGGGCCGTTCCAAGCTCCTACAATGAGCAGTTCTTC; CDR3 protein: CASSSGQGAVPSSYNEQFF
D gene: TRBD1; clone size: .; V gene: TRBV5-4; J gene: TRBJ2-7; CDR3 DNA: TGTGCCAGCAGCCGTGGGACAGGCTCCTACGAGCAGTACTTC; CDR3 protein: CASSRGTGSYEQYF
D gene: .; clone size: .; V gene: TRBV29-1; J gene: TRBJ2-5; CDR3 DNA: TGCAGCGTTGGAAATGGAGAAGAGACCCAGTACTTC; CDR3 protein: CSVGNGEETQYF
D gene: TRBD1; clone size: .; V gene: TRBV2; J gene: TRBJ2-5; CDR3 DNA: TGTGCCAGCAGGGGGGACAGGGGGGGAGAGACCCAGTACTTC; CDR3 protein: CASRGDRGGETQYF
D gene: TRBD1; clone size: .; V gene: TRBV15; J gene: TRBJ1-6; CDR3 DNA: TGTGCCACCAGCAGAGAGGGACAGCCCGTAAATTCACCCCTCCACTTT; CDR3 protein: CATSREGQPVNSPLHF
D gene: .; clone size: .; V gene: TRBV2; J gene: TRBJ1-1; CDR3 DNA: TGTGCCAGCAGTGAAAGATGGCAGGGTGGAACTGAAGCTTTCTTT; CDR3 protein: CASSERWQGGTEAFF
D gene: .; clone size: once; V gene: TRBV30; J gene: TRBJ1-1; CDR3 DNA: TGTGCCTGGAGTGTTGTGAGAGACACTGAAGCTTTCTTT; CDR3 protein: CAWSVVRDTEAFF
D gene: .; clone size: .; V gene: TRBV4-2; J gene: TRBJ1-2; CDR3 DNA: TGTGCCAGCAGCCAAGAGAGGATAGGGGATTTGTATGGCTACACCTTC; CDR3 protein: CASSQERIGDLYGYTF
D gene: .; clone size: .; V gene: TRBV29-1; J gene: TRBJ1-2; CDR3 DNA: TGCAGCGTTGAAGACTCGAACGCGGCGAGGACCTTC; CDR3 protein: CSVEDSNAARTF
D gene: TRBD1; clone size: .; V gene: TRBV7-9; J gene: TRBJ2-7; CDR3 DNA: TGTGCCAGCAGCGCAACAGGGGGCTCCTACGAGCAGTACTTC; CDR3 protein: CASSATGGSYEQYF